The 26 T cell receptor beta chains listed next were all sequenced from one sample in a study of beta chain features in type 1 diabetes. Isolated RNA was reverse transcribed in full, so expressed TCRB transcripts were sequenced. Some clones are missing from TCRdb's copy, which holds only in-frame ones; the method was immunoSEQ multiplex PCR. The table lists approximately 100,000 clones, approximately 39% of them singletons. Input material: stem cell memory CD4+ T cells from blood. These receptor sequences come from a woman aged 18-29 years in good health.

This chain links TRBV7-2 with TRBJ2-2; D remains ambiguous. Germline V gives CDR1 SGHTA, CDR2 FQGNSA. CDR3 length: 15 amino acids. V lost 5 bases, J lost 2 bases, and 12 bases lay in between. CDR3 in amino acids: CASSKTTVNTGELFF. CDR3 coding DNA: TGTGCCAGCAGCAAAACCACTGTAAACACCGGGGAGCTGTTTTTT.

The gene calls are TRBV7-6 and TRBJ2-1, with D perhaps matching TRBD2 (5 bases). The CDR3 has 13 amino acids. Germline CDR1 SGHVS, CDR2 FNYEAQ. V was cut by 4 bases and J by 6 bases, with 10 bases left in between. The CDR3 region is CASSSILGNEQFF. The CDR3 nucleotides read TGTGCCAGCAGCTCGATACTAGGCAATGAGCAGTTCTTC.

The V gene is TRBV10-3, the J gene TRBJ2-3; TRBD2 agrees at 7 bases. CDR3 size: 12 residues. The V gene end was trimmed by 8 bases and the J gene end by 5 bases; junction bases not matched to a gene: 4. Germline CDR1 is ENHRY and CDR2 is SYGVKD. CDR3 residues: CAIGLVIDTQYF. The CDR3 DNA is TGTGCCATCGGACTAGTTATAGATACGCAGTATTTT.

The rearrangement links TRBV5-4 to TRBJ2-3; D may be TRBD2 (5 bases). This CDR3 comprises 18 residues. CDR1 is SGHNT, CDR2 YYREEE, per germline (reference sequence). V was pared by 3 bases and J by 4 bases, with 24 bases between. CDR3: CASSYTALARFGADTQYF. The CDR3 coding sequence is TGTGCCAGCAGCTATACGGCTTTGGCTCGCTTCGGGGCAGATACGCAGTATTTT.

V is TRBV30 and J is TRBJ2-5; 7 nucleotides agree with TRBD2. CDR1 and CDR2 from the germline V gene are GTSNPN and SVGIG (reference sequence). Unmatched junction bases numbered 11, after V lost 3 bases and J lost 4 bases. The CDR3 has 15 amino acids. This chain's CDR3 is CAWRYFGTTRETQYF. CDR3 sequence (DNA): TGTGCCTGGAGATATTTTGGGACTACCAGAGAGACCCAGTACTTC.

The chain recombines TRBV7-2 with TRBJ2-3; no definite D call. The V and J ends lost 6 bases and 3 bases respectively, with 7 bases between them. CDR3 size: 12 residues. The germline gives CDR1 SGHTA, CDR2 FQGNSA. The CDR3: CASRVVTDTQYF. Here the CDR3 DNA reads TGTGCCAGCAGAGTAGTTACAGATACGCAGTATTTT.

This clone is a singleton in its sample. The V call is TRBV5-1, the J call TRBJ2-3; 8 bases match TRBD2. The V gene end was trimmed by 4 bases and the J gene end by 0 bases; junction bases not matched to a gene: 7. The CDR3 has 16 residues. Germline V gives CDR1 SGHRS, CDR2 YFSETQ. The CDR3: CASSTTSASSTDTQYF. The CDR3 DNA reads TGCGCCAGCAGCACGACTAGCGCCTCTAGCACAGATACGCAGTATTTT. The whole variable domain, remainder taken from reference TRBV5-1 and TRBJ2-3, is KAGVTQTPRYLIKTRGQQVTLSCSPISGHRSVSWYQQTPGQGLQFLFEYFSETQRNKGNFPGRFSGRQFSNSRSEMNVSTLELGDSALYLCASSTTSASSTDTQYFGPGTRLTVL.

The chain employs TRBV18 and TRBJ2-5, with D unresolved. With 0 bases removed from V and 1 base from J, the gap between germline ends came to 15 bases. The CDR3 loop spans 17 amino acids. CDR1 KGHSH and CDR2 LQKENI come from the germline V gene. The CDR3 DNA follows: TGTGCCAGCTCACCACCGAACCCATCAGGCTTCCAAGAGACCCAGTACTTC. Protein: CASSPPNPSGFQETQYF.

This clone was observed a handful of times. The rearrangement uses TRBV6-6 and TRBJ1-2; 9 bases align to TRBD1. Germline loops: CDR1 MNHNY, CDR2 SVGAGI (reference sequence). The trim removed 5 bases at V and 13 bases at J, leaving 17 bases unmatched. The CDR3 is made up of 15 amino acids. The CDR3 nucleotides are TGTGCCAGCAGTCGCACGGGGCGGGACAGGGAGTCGAGCACCTTC. Translation: CASSRTGRDRESSTF.

V and J are TRBV18 and TRBJ1-5; 7 bases map to TRBD1. Per the germline V gene, CDR1 is KGHSH and CDR2 is LQKENI. The CDR3 is 13 amino acids. V gave up 3 bases and J gave up 6 bases; unmatched junction bases: 2. CDR3: CASSPQGVQPQHF. CDR3 nucleotides: TGTGCCAGCTCACCCCAGGGGGTTCAGCCCCAGCATTTT.

The CDR3 spells CASSPYRGNSNQPQHF. The CDR3, as DNA: TGTGCCAGCAGCCCATACAGGGGAAATAGCAATCAGCCCCAGCATTTT. The chain employs TRBV7-2 and TRBJ1-5; the match to TRBD1 covers 7 bases. This CDR3 is built from 16 residues. Germline lookup yields CDR1 SGHTA and CDR2 FQGNSA. With 5 bases clipped from V and 0 bases from J, the junction kept 7 bases outside the gene matches.

This rearrangement joins TRBV20-1 to TRBJ1-1, with no clear D. Trimming left V 5 bases short and J 1 base short, with 5 bases between. The CDR3 is 11 amino acids. Germline-derived CDR1 and CDR2 are DFQATT and SNEGSKA (reference sequence). The CDR3 is CSAEGNTEAFF. CDR3 DNA: TGCAGTGCTGAGGGGAACACTGAAGCTTTCTTT.

CDR3 bases: TGTGCCACTAGAAAGACAGGGCAAGGCTACGAGCAGTACTTC. As protein: CATRKTGQGYEQYF. The chain has TRBV19 and TRBJ2-7; 7 positions match TRBD1. The germline CDR1 and CDR2 sequences are LNHDA and SQIVND (reference sequence). CDR3 length: 14 residues. After removal of 10 bases from V and 3 bases from J, the junction contained 12 bases not matched to a gene.

The chain employs TRBV7-9 and TRBJ2-1, with TRBD1 identical over 9 bases. From germline, CDR1 is SEHNR and CDR2 FQNEAQ (reference sequence). With 2 bases clipped from V and 3 bases from J, the junction kept 14 bases outside the gene matches. The CDR3 length is 19 residues. CDR3 DNA sequence: TGTGCCAGCAGCTTAACGACAGGGGGTGGCGGGAGTGTCTACAATGAGCAGTTCTTC. Translated, it gives CASSLTTGGGGSVYNEQFF. Looking up the rest from reference TRBV7-9 and TRBJ2-1 gives the full variable domain: DTGVSQNPRHKITKRGQNVTFRCDPISEHNRLYWYRQTLGQGPEFLTYFQNEAQLEKSRLLSDRFSAERPKGSFSTLEIQRTEQGDSAMYLCASSLTTGGGGSVYNEQFFGPGTRLTVL.

This clone has only a few counts. The chain employs TRBV7-2 and TRBJ2-5, with TRBD1 matching 9 bases. With V trimmed by 5 bases and J by 5 bases, 6 bases remained unmatched. The CDR3 runs 14 residues. CDR1 and CDR2 (germline): SGHTA, FQGNSA. The CDR3 DNA sequence: TGTGCCAGCAGCCCGGACAGGGGAGGGGAGACCCAGTACTTC. Translating gives CASSPDRGGETQYF.

This clone was seen only a few times. Written as DNA, the CDR3 is TGTGCCACCAGCGCCGGGACTAGCGGTTCAGATACGCAGTATTTT. Protein: CATSAGTSGSDTQYF. The chain uses TRBV15 and TRBJ2-3, with 11 bases fitting TRBD2. CDR1 is LNHNV, CDR2 YYDKDF, per germline (reference sequence). The ends lost 5 bases at V and 4 bases at J; junction bases unmatched: 5. CDR3 length: 15 amino acids.

This sequence joins TRBV2 and TRBJ2-5, with D possibly TRBD2 on 6 matching bases. V was clipped by 6 bases and J by 4 bases, with 9 bases between them. The germline V gene encodes CDR1 SNHLY and CDR2 FYNNEI. The CDR3 has 12 residues. CDR3 residues: CASSTGGETQYF. The CDR3 DNA is TGTGCCAGCAGCACCGGGGGAGAGACCCAGTACTTC. The full variable domain, rest sourced from reference TRBV2 and TRBJ2-5, is EPEVTQTPSHQVTQMGQEVILRCVPISNHLYFYWYRQILGQKVEFLVSFYNNEISEKSEIFDDQFSVERPDGSNFTLKIRSTKLEDSAMYFCASSTGGETQYFGPGTRLLVL.

V gene TRBV2 combines with J gene TRBJ2-2, with 9 bases that match TRBD2. V shed 9 bases, J shed 1 base, and the junction held 3 bases outside the gene matches. The germline CDR1 and CDR2 sequences are SNHLY and FYNNEI. This CDR3 has 14 residues. The CDR3 sequence is CASSSGMNTGELFF. In DNA form, the CDR3 reads TGTGCCAGTTCTAGCGGGATGAACACCGGGGAGCTGTTTTTT. The complete variable domain, with remaining parts taken from reference TRBV2 and TRBJ2-2, reads EPEVTQTPSHQVTQMGQEVILRCVPISNHLYFYWYRQILGQKVEFLVSFYNNEISEKSEIFDDQFSVERPDGSNFTLKIRSTKLEDSAMYFCASSSGMNTGELFFGEGSRLTVL.

This CDR3 reads CASSSITVLAGAYNEQFF. For the CDR3, the DNA is TGCGCCAGCAGCTCAATAACCGTTCTAGCGGGAGCCTACAATGAGCAGTTCTTC. This chain links TRBV5-1 with TRBJ2-1, with 10 bases aligning to TRBD2. Germline V gives CDR1 SGHRS, CDR2 YFSETQ. This CDR3 has 18 residues. After removal of 3 bases from V and 2 bases from J, the junction contained 11 bases not matched to a gene.

The V call is TRBV9, the J call TRBJ2-5, with 9 bases identical to TRBD2. The CDR3 has 18 amino acids. The V gene's germline CDR1 is SGDLS and CDR2 YYNGEE. V trimming: 0 bases; J trimming: 2 bases; junction bases outside the gene matches: 11. The CDR3 bases are TGTGCCAGCAGCGTAGGGGCTAGCGGGAACACCCGACAAGAGACCCAGTACTTC. This codes for CASSVGASGNTRQETQYF.

This chain joins TRBV7-3 and TRBJ1-1; TRBD1 agrees at 8 bases. CDR1 SGHTA and CDR2 FQGTGA come from the germline V gene. After removal of 5 bases from V and 4 bases from J, the junction contained 6 bases not matched to a gene. The CDR3 contains 14 residues. The CDR3 here is CASSVGQGSTEAFF. Written as DNA, the CDR3 is TGTGCCAGCAGCGTAGGACAGGGAAGCACTGAAGCTTTCTTT.

This clone occurred once. This specimen includes other DNA sequences encoding the same CDR3. The chain joins TRBV5-1 to TRBJ2-1; TRBD2 matches at 7 bases. Germline CDR1 is SGHRS and CDR2 is YFSETQ. The CDR3 extends over 15 amino acids. Trimming took 2 bases from V and 0 from J; bases not matched to a gene: 2. The CDR3 region is CASSFGGSSYNEQFF. The CDR3 nucleotides read TGCGCCAGCAGCTTCGGGGGGAGCTCCTACAATGAGCAGTTCTTC. The full variable domain, with the rest looked up from reference TRBV5-1 and TRBJ2-1, is KAGVTQTPRYLIKTRGQQVTLSCSPISGHRSVSWYQQTPGQGLQFLFEYFSETQRNKGNFPGRFSGRQFSNSRSEMNVSTLELGDSALYLCASSFGGSSYNEQFFGPGTRLTVL.

The chain combines TRBV30 with TRBJ2-5; 9 positions agree with TRBD1. The CDR3 is 14 residues long. V was pared by 0 bases and J by 6 bases, with 5 bases of the junction left unmatched. Germline loops: CDR1 GTSNPN, CDR2 SVGIG (reference sequence). The CDR3 region is CAWSVTGGEKTQYF. Written as DNA, the CDR3 is TGTGCCTGGAGTGTTACAGGGGGCGAAAAGACCCAGTACTTC. The entire variable domain, with the rest obtained from reference TRBV30 and TRBJ2-5, is as follows: SQTIHQWPATLVQPVGSPLSLECTVEGTSNPNLYWYRQAAGRGLQLLFYSVGIGQISSEVPQNLSASRPQDRQFILSSKKLLLSDSGFYLCAWSVTGGEKTQYFGPGTRLLVL.

The rearrangement joins TRBV9 to TRBJ2-1; 8 bases line up with TRBD2. The CDR3 has 15 residues. Germline trimming cut 0 bases from V and 6 bases from J; bases unmatched to any gene: 5. Germline V gene sequence: CDR1 SGDLS, CDR2 YYNGEE. The CDR3, as DNA: TGTGCCAGCAGCGTAGGTACTAGCGGAGTCAATGAGCAGTTCTTC. Amino acids: CASSVGTSGVNEQFF.

The V gene is TRBV7-3, the J gene TRBJ2-1; D unclear. The germline CDR1 and CDR2 sequences are SGHTA and FQGTGA. V lost 3 bases to trimming and J lost 6 bases, with 21 bases between them. This CDR3 is 17 amino acids long. CDR3 coding DNA: TGTGCCAGCAGCTTTAGCCGGGTCGCTAGTCCGTCCAATGAGCAGTTCTTC. This sequence encodes CASSFSRVASPSNEQFF.

The rearrangement uses TRBV27 and TRBJ2-1, with 14 bases matching TRBD2. CDR3 length: 17 amino acids. The V gene's germline CDR1 is MNHEY and CDR2 SMNVEV (reference sequence). With 4 bases clipped from V and 7 bases from J, the junction kept 9 bases outside the gene matches. CDR3 protein: CASSSLGLAGVGNEQFF. The CDR3 nucleotides read TGTGCCAGCAGTTCCCTGGGACTAGCGGGAGTGGGGAATGAGCAGTTCTTC.